This TCR beta chain was sequenced during a study of CD4 T cells in relation to SARS-CoV-2 and coronaviruses. A word on this clone: What it binds is unknown.

V gave up 5 bases and J gave up 4 bases; unmatched junction bases: 6. CDR1 and CDR2 from the germline V gene are SGHAT and FQNNGV. The CDR3 has 14 amino acids. Method: immunoSEQ multiplex PCR; TCRdb's copy keeps in-frame clones and lacks some. The sample has around 29,000 clones; more than 75% are singletons. Before the COVID-19 pandemic, during about 2010-2018, CD4+ T cells were taken from unexposed donors. CD4+ T cells were isolated from the cells after 10 days of culture. The V call is TRBV11-2, the J call TRBJ2-3; 7 nucleotides line up with TRBD1. The TCR was taken from a human donor in good health. The sample comprised CD4+ T cells from PBMCs, cultured in vitro. The CDR3 DNA reads TGTGCCAGCAGCCGGGACAGCCTGGCAGATACGCAGTATTTT. Protein: CASSRDSLADTQYF.